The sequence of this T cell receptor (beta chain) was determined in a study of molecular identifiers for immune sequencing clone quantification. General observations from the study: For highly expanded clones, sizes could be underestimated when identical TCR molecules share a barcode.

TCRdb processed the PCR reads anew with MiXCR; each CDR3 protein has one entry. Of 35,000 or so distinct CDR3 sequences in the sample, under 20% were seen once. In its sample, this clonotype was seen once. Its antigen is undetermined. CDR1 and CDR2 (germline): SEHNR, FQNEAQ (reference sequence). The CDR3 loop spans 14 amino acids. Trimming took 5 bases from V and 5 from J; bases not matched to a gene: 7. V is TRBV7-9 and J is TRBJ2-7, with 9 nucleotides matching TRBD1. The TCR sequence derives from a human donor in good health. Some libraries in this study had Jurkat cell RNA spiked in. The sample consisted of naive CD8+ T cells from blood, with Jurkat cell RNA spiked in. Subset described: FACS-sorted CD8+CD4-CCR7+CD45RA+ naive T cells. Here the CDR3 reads CASSLNRGLNEQYF. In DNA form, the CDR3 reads TGTGCCAGCAGCCTGAACAGGGGGCTCAACGAGCAGTACTTC.